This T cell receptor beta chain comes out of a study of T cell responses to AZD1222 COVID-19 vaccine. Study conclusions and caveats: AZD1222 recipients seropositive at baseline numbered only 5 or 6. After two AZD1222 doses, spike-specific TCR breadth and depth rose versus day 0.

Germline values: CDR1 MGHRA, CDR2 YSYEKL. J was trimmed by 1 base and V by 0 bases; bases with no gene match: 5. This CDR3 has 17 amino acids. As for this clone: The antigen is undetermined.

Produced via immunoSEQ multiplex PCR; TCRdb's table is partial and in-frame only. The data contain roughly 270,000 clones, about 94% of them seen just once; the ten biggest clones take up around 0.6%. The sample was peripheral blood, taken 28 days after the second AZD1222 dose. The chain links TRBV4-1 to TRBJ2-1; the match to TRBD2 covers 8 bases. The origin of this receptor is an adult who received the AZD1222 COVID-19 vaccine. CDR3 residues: CASSQDPGGTSYNEQFF. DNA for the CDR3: TGCGCCAGCAGCCAAGATCCGGGAGGGACGTCCTACAATGAGCAGTTCTTC.